Following are 7 T cell receptor beta chains from one sample sequenced in a study of shared clonotypes between healthy human individuals. Profiling relied on immunoSEQ multiplex PCR, and the TCRdb table lists in-frame clones only, not all of them. The sample contains around 350,000 clones, roughly 70% of which appear only once. Sequences were obtained from memory CD4+ T cells sorted from blood. Regarding subset: CD45RA-negative fraction. These receptor sequences come from a man between 25 and 39 years old in good health.

CDR3 region: CASSVAGTGGKVSYEQYF. The CDR3 DNA reads TGTGCCAGCAGTGTCGCGGGGACAGGCGGTAAGGTATCCTACGAGCAGTACTTC. The chain links TRBV6-1 to TRBJ2-7, with 8 bases identical to TRBD1. Trimming at V came to 4 bases and at J to 1 base, leaving 15 bases not matched to a gene. CDR3 length: 18 amino acids. In germline, CDR1 is MNHNS, CDR2 SASEGT.

About this clone: At one end the junction does not follow the germline gene, possibly because of a read error. This chain uses TRBV5-1 with TRBJ2-7; unclear D gene. The CDR3 spans 15 residues. Germline-derived CDR1 and CDR2 are SGHRS and YFSETQ. The CDR3 DNA reads as TGCGCCAGCATCTTGACCCCGGACGGTGCCTACGAGCAGTACTTC. Its protein product is CASILTPDGAYEQYF.

The chain carries TRBV7-2 and TRBJ1-1; D is possibly TRBD1 (6 bases). The CDR3 loop spans 12 amino acids. The germline CDR1 and CDR2 sequences are SGHTA and FQGNSA. Trimming stripped 3 bases from V and 6 bases from J, with 8 bases between. CDR3 DNA sequence: TGTGCCAGCAGCTTGGACAGTGCTGAAGCTTTCTTT. It yields the protein CASSLDSAEAFF.

The genes are TRBV2 and TRBJ2-7; possible D gene TRBD2, 6 bases. CDR1 and CDR2 (germline): SNHLY, FYNNEI. Deletions cut 8 bases from V and 8 bases from J, with 19 bases between. CDR3 length equals 13 residues. CDR3 coding DNA: TGTGCCAGCGGAGGGAGCGCCTCCTCGAAGCAGTACTTC. Its protein is CASGGSASSKQYF.

The V gene is TRBV9, the J gene TRBJ2-1; 11 positions agree with TRBD2. V shed 3 bases, J shed 7 bases, and the junction held 6 bases outside the gene matches. CDR3 length: 15 amino acids. Germline loops: CDR1 SGDLS, CDR2 YYNGEE. The CDR3 nucleotides are TGTGCCAGCAGCGCCGAACTAGCGGGAGCGAATGAGCAGTTCTTC. Its translation is CASSAELAGANEQFF.

This clone was picked up a small number of times. The chain uses TRBV29-1 and TRBJ2-5; either TRBD1 or TRBD2 may supply D (6 bases each). Germline CDR1 and CDR2: SQVTM and ANQGSEA. Trimming stripped 5 bases from V and 4 bases from J, with 11 bases between. This CDR3 has 12 amino acids. CDR3 in amino acids: CSVMKGGETQYF. The CDR3 DNA follows: TGCAGCGTTATGAAGGGGGGAGAGACCCAGTACTTC.

The chain combines TRBV5-4 with TRBJ2-3, with 8 nucleotides matching TRBD2. After removal of 4 bases from V and 1 base from J, the junction contained 11 bases not matched to a gene. The CDR3 has 17 residues. Germline loops: CDR1 SGHNT, CDR2 YYREEE (reference sequence). The CDR3 reads CASSNPPSGRRTDTQYF. DNA of the CDR3: TGTGCCAGCAGCAACCCACCTAGCGGGCGCCGCACAGATACGCAGTATTTT. The variable domain in full, with the rest retrieved from reference TRBV5-4 and TRBJ2-3, is ETGVTQSPTHLIKTRGQQVTLRCSSQSGHNTVSWYQQALGQGPQFIFQYYREEENGRGNFPPRFSGLQFPNYSSELNVNALELDDSALYLCASSNPPSGRRTDTQYFGPGTRLTVL.